These 27 T cell receptor beta chains were sequenced from one sample in a study of blood T cell repertoires in COVID-19. The repertoire was sequenced with immunoSEQ multiplex PCR; TCRdb's copy has only in-frame clones and lacks some. The data show 150,000 to 200,000 clones, around 85% seen once. Source material: peripheral blood. The receptors here all came from a man aged 55 to 70 with acute or convalescent COVID-19.

This chain uses TRBV19 with TRBJ1-4; 8 nucleotides line up with TRBD1. Germline lookup yields CDR1 LNHDA and CDR2 SQIVND (reference sequence). CDR3 length: 15 residues. Losses at the gene ends were 8 bases for V and 3 bases for J; bases not matched to a gene: 8. The CDR3 DNA follows: TGTGCCAGTCACAGGGGGACCGTAGCTAATGAAAAACTGTTTTTT. Residues: CASHRGTVANEKLFF. The full variable domain, in which reference TRBV19 and TRBJ1-4 provide the parts outside the CDR3, is DGGITQSPKYLFRKEGQNVTLSCEQNLNHDAMYWYRQDPGQGLRLIYYSQIVNDFQKGDIAEGYSVSREKKESFPLTVTSAQKNPTAFYLCASHRGTVANEKLFFGSGTQLSVL.

The gene calls are TRBV9 and TRBJ2-2; tentatively, D is TRBD1 (7 bases). The CDR3 is made up of 16 amino acids. Germline loops: CDR1 SGDLS, CDR2 YYNGEE. V was trimmed by 4 bases and J by 1 base, leaving 14 bases between them. For the CDR3, the DNA is TGTGCCAGCAGCCCCCGGGGGACAGTGAACACCGGGGAGCTGTTTTTT. Amino acid sequence: CASSPRGTVNTGELFF.

This chain links TRBV3-1 (or the pseudogene TRBV3-2) with TRBJ2-2; TRBD1 aligns across 9 bases. The CDR3 spans 16 residues. CDR1 LGHDT and CDR2 YNNKEL come from the germline V gene (reference sequence). V was clipped by 4 bases and J by 5 bases; unmatched bases: 8. The CDR3 sequence is CASSPGTGKGTGELFF. In DNA form, the CDR3 reads TGTGCCAGCAGCCCCGGGACAGGGAAGGGAACCGGGGAGCTGTTTTTT.

The chain joins TRBV19 to TRBJ2-1; perhaps TRBD1 as D (6 bases). From germline, CDR1 is LNHDA and CDR2 SQIVND (reference sequence). V was clipped by 5 bases and J by 5 bases, with 16 bases between them. This CDR3 contains 15 residues. CDR3 protein: CASSLGRDNNNEQFF. The CDR3 coding sequence is TGTGCCAGTAGTCTCGGTCGGGACAACAACAATGAGCAGTTCTTC.

V is TRBV6-2 or TRBV6-3 and J is TRBJ2-7; a possible D gene is TRBD2 (5 bases). Per the germline V gene, CDR1 is MNHEY and CDR2 is SVGEGT. The CDR3 has 14 amino acids. The V end lost 2 bases, the J end lost 3 bases, and 11 bases lay between the germline ends. CDR3 in DNA: TGTGCCAGCAGTTACGATTTTCGGGGCTACGAGCAGTACTTC. Translation: CASSYDFRGYEQYF.

CDR3 sequence reads: CASSSASGGSHEQYF. Here the CDR3 DNA reads TGTGCCAGCAGTTCGGCTAGCGGGGGGTCCCACGAGCAGTACTTC. The J gene is TRBJ2-7, the V gene TRBV6-5; TRBD2 aligns across 11 bases. V gave up 4 bases and J gave up 5 bases; unmatched junction bases: 7. The V gene's germline CDR1 is MNHEY and CDR2 SVGAGI. The CDR3 is made up of 15 amino acids.

This clone showed up just a few times. This rearrangement joins TRBV11-2 to TRBJ2-7, with D maybe TRBD2 (6 bases). Trimming left V 3 bases short and J 7 bases short, with 13 bases between. CDR3 length equals 13 residues. Germline CDR1 and CDR2: SGHAT and FQNNGV. Here the CDR3 reads CASSLPGLGEQYF. Written as DNA, the CDR3 is TGTGCCAGCAGCTTGCCGGGACTGGGAGAGCAGTACTTC. Based on the CDR3 plus reference TRBV11-2 and TRBJ2-7, the full variable domain is EAGVAQSPRYKIIEKRQSVAFWCNPISGHATLYWYQQILGQGPKLLIQFQNNGVVDDSQLPKDRFSAERLKGVDSTLKIQPAKLEDSAVYLCASSLPGLGEQYFGPGTRLTVT.

The V call is TRBV18, the J call TRBJ1-1, with D maybe TRBD1 (5 bases). This CDR3 contains 15 residues. V was clipped by 5 bases and J by 2 bases, with 15 bases between them. CDR1 KGHSH and CDR2 LQKENI come from the germline V gene. This CDR3 is CASSRVGGENTEAFF. CDR3 nucleotide sequence: TGTGCCAGCTCAAGAGTGGGGGGGGAAAACACTGAAGCTTTCTTT.

This chain joins TRBV19 and TRBJ1-5; 10 bases line up with TRBD1. CDR3 size: 15 residues. From germline, CDR1 is LNHDA and CDR2 SQIVND (reference sequence). The ends lost 4 bases at V and 6 bases at J; junction bases unmatched: 6. CDR3 nucleotides: TGTGCCAGTAGTAGGGGACAGGGGAGAGGTCAGCCCCAGCATTTT. Translated, it gives CASSRGQGRGQPQHF.

This chain uses TRBV3-1 (or the pseudogene TRBV3-2) with TRBJ2-5; 7 bases are shared with TRBD1. The CDR3 extends over 14 amino acids. Germline V gives CDR1 LGHDT, CDR2 YNNKEL (reference sequence). The V gene end was trimmed by 4 bases and the J gene end by 5 bases; junction bases not matched to a gene: 7. This chain's CDR3 is CASSPGQDVETQYF. CDR3 in DNA: TGTGCCAGCAGCCCAGGACAGGATGTGGAGACCCAGTACTTC.

This clone showed up just once. The chain joins TRBV28 to TRBJ1-2; tentative D call: TRBD1 (6 bases). From germline, CDR1 is MDHEN and CDR2 SYDVKM. This CDR3 is built from 15 residues. V was shortened by 3 bases and J by 1 base, with 12 bases between the two germline ends. CDR3 in DNA: TGTGCCAGCAGTTTGGGAGGGGGGGATAACTATGGCTACACCTTC. As protein: CASSLGGGDNYGYTF.

Concerning this clone itself: The sample holds other DNA sequences that translate to the same CDR3. The genes are TRBV18 and TRBJ2-1, with D perhaps matching TRBD2 (5 bases). V lost 3 bases to trimming and J lost 1 base, with 10 bases between them. Germline V gives CDR1 KGHSH, CDR2 LQKENI. The CDR3 length is 15 residues. This CDR3 is CASSPTGFSYNEQFF. In DNA, the CDR3 is TGTGCCAGCTCACCGACGGGATTTTCCTACAATGAGCAGTTCTTC.

The rearrangement links TRBV5-4 to TRBJ2-3; 12 bases match TRBD2. J lost 2 bases, V lost 4 bases, and 5 bases had no gene match. The germline gives CDR1 SGHNT, CDR2 YYREEE (reference sequence). This CDR3 has 16 residues. CDR3 sequence (DNA): TGTGCCAGCAGCCCAAGGACTAGCGGGAACACAGATACGCAGTATTTT. Amino acids: CASSPRTSGNTDTQYF.

This clone was seen only once. CDR3 DNA sequence: TGTGCCAGCAGCCAAGATTTCGGGGGGACCTACGAGCAGTACTTC. Translating it yields CASSQDFGGTYEQYF. The chain recombines TRBV3-1 (or the pseudogene TRBV3-2) with TRBJ2-7, with 7 bases aligning to TRBD2. The CDR3 has 15 residues. With V trimmed by 0 bases and J by 2 bases, 4 bases remained unmatched. Germline V gives CDR1 LGHDT, CDR2 YNNKEL (reference sequence).

This chain joins TRBV28 and TRBJ2-1; 8 positions agree with TRBD2. Germline V gives CDR1 MDHEN, CDR2 SYDVKM. The CDR3 runs to 16 residues. V gave up 5 bases and J gave up 7 bases; unmatched junction bases: 13. As DNA, the CDR3 is TGTGCCAGCAGTCTCACCGGGGGGGGCCCTTTGAATGAGCAGTTCTTC. Residues: CASSLTGGGPLNEQFF.

This rearrangement joins TRBV28 to TRBJ1-6, with D unresolved. Trimming pared 3 bases from V and 13 bases from J, leaving 10 bases between. The length of the CDR3 is 12 residues. The germline V gene encodes CDR1 MDHEN and CDR2 SYDVKM. The CDR3 DNA sequence: TGTGCCAGCAGTTTTGGGGAGAGGCCCCTCCACTTT. This gives the protein CASSFGERPLHF.

V usage is TRBV2 and J usage is TRBJ2-7, with 8 positions matching TRBD1. CDR3 length: 14 amino acids. Germline V gene sequence: CDR1 SNHLY, CDR2 FYNNEI. After removal of 7 bases from V and 2 bases from J, the junction contained 7 bases not matched to a gene. Here the CDR3 DNA reads TGTGCCAGCAATTCACAGGGGGAGGCCTACGAGCAGTACTTC. It codes for CASNSQGEAYEQYF.

The gene calls are TRBV21-1 and TRBJ1-5; TRBD1, as called in the table, went unchecked against the DNA. TRBV21-1 is deemed a pseudogene. This CDR3 spans 17 amino acids. The CDR3: CASSKGGSQASNQPQHF. The CDR3 nucleotides read TGTGCCAGCAGCAAAGGGGGCAGCCAAGCTAGCAATCAGCCCCAGCATTTT.

This clone was seen only once. V is TRBV7-9 and J is TRBJ1-2; D uncertain. Trimming stripped 6 bases from V and 6 bases from J, with 11 bases between. CDR3 length equals 12 residues. Germline CDR1 is SEHNR and CDR2 is FQNEAQ (reference sequence). The CDR3 sequence is CASSLSQDGYTF. The CDR3 DNA reads as TGTGCCAGCAGTTTGAGCCAAGATGGCTACACCTTC.

This chain joins TRBV5-1 and TRBJ2-1; 9 nucleotides align to TRBD2. The CDR3 runs 19 residues. Trimming took 4 bases from V and 7 from J; bases not matched to a gene: 21. Germline V CDR1 and CDR2: SGHRS, YFSETQ. The DNA for the CDR3 is TGCGCCAGCAGCACCGTCGGACAGCTGGTTAGCGGGAGAAGAAATGAGCAGTTCTTC. Translation gives CASSTVGQLVSGRRNEQFF.

V usage is TRBV28 and J usage is TRBJ2-7; D not resolved. Germline lookup yields CDR1 MDHEN and CDR2 SYDVKM. The V end was cut by 5 bases, the J end by 2 bases, with 10 bases between. This CDR3 has 13 residues. CDR3 in amino acids: CASSQSRTYEQYF. CDR3 nucleotides: TGTGCCAGCAGTCAATCCAGGACCTACGAGCAGTACTTC.

The J gene is TRBJ1-2, the V gene TRBV3-1 (or the pseudogene TRBV3-2); 9 nucleotides line up with TRBD1. This CDR3 comprises 14 residues. Germline CDR1 LGHDT, CDR2 YNNKEL (reference sequence). V was clipped by 6 bases and J by 6 bases; unmatched bases: 8. The CDR3 DNA sequence: TGTGCCAGCAGTTCCGGGACAGGGTATAATGGCTACACCTTC. It yields the protein CASSSGTGYNGYTF.

This clone was recorded a few times. The chain couples TRBV10-3 to TRBJ2-7, with 9 bases lining up with TRBD1. Germline values: CDR1 ENHRY, CDR2 SYGVKD. J was trimmed by 1 base and V by 2 bases; bases with no gene match: 9. The CDR3 runs 17 residues. CDR3 sequence reads: CAISEGIPGQGSYEQYF. DNA of the CDR3: TGTGCCATCAGTGAGGGAATCCCGGGACAGGGATCCTACGAGCAGTACTTC.

The chain links TRBV10-3 to TRBJ1-5; D unresolved. Trimming cost V 2 bases and J 1 base, with 6 bases left between them. Germline V gene data show CDR1 as ENHRY and CDR2 as SYGVKD. This CDR3 is built from 14 residues. CDR3 sequence: CAISEEHSNQPQHF. CDR3 bases: TGTGCCATCAGTGAGGAGCACAGCAATCAGCCCCAGCATTTT.

V usage is TRBV7-3 and J usage is TRBJ2-5; no reliable D call. V shed 0 bases and J shed 3 bases, with 5 bases lying between them. Germline assignment: CDR1 SGHTA and CDR2 FQGTGA. This CDR3 is 13 amino acids long. This CDR3 is CASSLTQKETQYF. The CDR3 region has the DNA TGTGCCAGCAGCTTAACACAGAAAGAGACCCAGTACTTC.

V and J are TRBV7-9 and TRBJ2-6; TRBD1 matches at 8 bases. With 6 bases clipped from V and 1 base from J, the junction kept 14 bases outside the gene matches. The germline V gene encodes CDR1 SEHNR and CDR2 FQNEAQ (reference sequence). The CDR3 contains 19 residues. CDR3 nucleotide sequence: TGTGCCAGCAGTCCCACCTCAGGGGGCGCCGGATCTGGGGCCAACGTCCTGACTTTC. Its protein is CASSPTSGGAGSGANVLTF.

The chain recombines TRBV14 with TRBJ1-1, with 7 bases fitting TRBD1. V trimming: 1 base; J trimming: 7 bases; junction bases outside the gene matches: 9. This CDR3 has 15 amino acids. Germline CDR1 is SGHDN and CDR2 is FVKESK. The chain's CDR3 is CASSQAAGGYVEAFF. As DNA, the CDR3 is TGTGCCAGCAGCCAAGCCGCAGGGGGTTATGTTGAAGCTTTCTTT.